The entry below describes one TCR beta chain. No antigen is known for it. This entry belongs to a study of shared clonotypes between healthy human individuals. Study context: There were three CD4 naive, three CD4 memory, two CD8 naive and one CD8 memory plates per donor. Study-wide results and caveats: The study found lower generation probabilities in non-shared clonotypes than in those shared by all four donors. Collection of samples was limited to blood; tissue repertoires likely differ.

Naive CD8 cells lacked CD45RO and underwent positive selection for CCR7, leaving out terminally differentiated effector memory CD45RA+ cells. Every donor, a Caucasian adult, lived in Nashville, Tennessee. The protocol was immunoSEQ multiplex PCR, while the TCRdb copy is restricted to in-frame clones and leaves out a portion. The table shows about 820,000 clones, with around 93% occurring only once. Germline CDR1 and CDR2: MNHEY and SMNVEV (reference sequence). CDR3 length: 13 amino acids. Trimming cost V 3 bases and J 2 bases, with 5 bases left between them. V and J are TRBV27 and TRBJ1-5; D unclear. Sequencing input: naive CD8+ T cells sorted from blood. The clonotype comes from a man aged 25-45 years in good health. CDR3 sequence reads: CASSLRGNQPQHF. CDR3 nucleotide sequence: TGTGCCAGCAGTTTGCGGGGCAATCAGCCCCAGCATTTT.